This T cell receptor beta chain appears in the sequencing data of a study of blood T cells in healthy people across ages. The study, taken as a whole, reports: Unknown donor CMV status possibly confounded expanded clonotype changes.

Comment on this clonotype: Its antigen is currently unknown.

For the second PCR, which ran for roughly 6 to 11 cycles, a sample-barcoded 5' primer and a J-beta primer mix were used. Each single sample gave us at least 2.5 million CDR3-containing paired-end reads. Via MiXCR, TCRdb re-called the 5' RACE reads, giving one row per CDR3 protein. The sample records fewer than 750,000 distinct CDR3 sequences, 52% being singletons. Russia was home to the donors, healthy Caucasian individuals aged about 6 to 90. The sequence was obtained from a woman aged 80 or older in good health. The sample taken for sequencing was blood.

The CDR3 is CAWTQRTGIGGYTF. The CDR3 coding sequence is TGTGCCTGGACTCAAAGGACAGGGATCGGTGGCTACACCTTC. The chain carries TRBV30 and TRBJ1-2, with 8 bases aligning to TRBD1. V was pared by 4 bases and J by 7 bases, with 11 bases of the junction left unmatched. From germline, CDR1 is GTSNPN and CDR2 SVGIG (reference sequence). The CDR3 consists of 14 residues.